The text below deals with one T cell receptor beta chain. Antigen: not known. Terminally differentiated effector memory CD45RA+ cells were excluded by CCR7 positive selection of CD45RO-negative cells. This entry belongs to a study of shared clonotypes between healthy human individuals. Study-level background: Per donor, CD8 memory used one plate, CD8 naive used two, CD4 memory used three and CD4 naive used three.

Overall study findings and caveats: The expectation was that sequencing depth would affect clonotype sharing among donors. Non-shared clonotypes had lower generation probabilities than clonotypes shared by all four sorted-subset donors.

CDR1 is LNHNV and CDR2 is YYDKDF in the germline V gene (reference sequence). The CDR3 is 12 amino acids. The V segment lost 4 bases and the J segment 7 bases; nucleotides outside the gene matches: 4. The table came from immunoSEQ multiplex PCR; TCRdb's copy has only in-frame clones and leaves some out. The sample shows 660,000 or so clones, 96% of them seen only once. The gene calls are TRBV15 and TRBJ2-7, with 7 bases matching TRBD2. The sequenced sample consisted of naive CD8+ T cells sorted from blood. This receptor was obtained from a woman aged 30 to 39 in good health. CDR3 sequence reads: CATSNPGGEQYF. The CDR3 DNA sequence: TGTGCCACCAGCAACCCCGGGGGGGAGCAGTACTTC.